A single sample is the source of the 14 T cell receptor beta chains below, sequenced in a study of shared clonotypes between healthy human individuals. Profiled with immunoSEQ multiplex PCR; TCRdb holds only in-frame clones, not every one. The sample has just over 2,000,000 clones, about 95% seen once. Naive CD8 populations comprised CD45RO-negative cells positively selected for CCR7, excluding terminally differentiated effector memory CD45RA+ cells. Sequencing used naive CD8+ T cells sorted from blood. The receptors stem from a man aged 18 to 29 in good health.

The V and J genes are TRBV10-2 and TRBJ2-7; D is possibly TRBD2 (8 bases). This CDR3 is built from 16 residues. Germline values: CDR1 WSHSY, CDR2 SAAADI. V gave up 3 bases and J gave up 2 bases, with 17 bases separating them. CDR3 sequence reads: CASSEAVGRGPYEQYF. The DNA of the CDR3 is TGCGCCAGCAGTGAAGCGGTCGGGAGGGGGCCCTACGAGCAGTACTTC.

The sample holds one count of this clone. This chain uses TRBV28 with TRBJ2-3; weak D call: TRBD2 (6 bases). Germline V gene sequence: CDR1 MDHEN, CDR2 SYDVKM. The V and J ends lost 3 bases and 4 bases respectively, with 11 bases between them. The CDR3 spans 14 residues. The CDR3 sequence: CASSFSTSADTQYF. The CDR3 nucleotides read TGTGCCAGCAGTTTCTCGACTAGTGCAGATACGCAGTATTTT.

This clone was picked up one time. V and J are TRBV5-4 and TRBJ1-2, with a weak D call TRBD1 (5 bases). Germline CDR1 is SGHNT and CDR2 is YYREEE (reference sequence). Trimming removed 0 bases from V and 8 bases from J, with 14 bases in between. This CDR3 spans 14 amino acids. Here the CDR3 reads CASSLVGDVRGYTF. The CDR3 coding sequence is TGTGCCAGCAGCTTGGTAGGGGACGTTCGGGGCTACACCTTC.

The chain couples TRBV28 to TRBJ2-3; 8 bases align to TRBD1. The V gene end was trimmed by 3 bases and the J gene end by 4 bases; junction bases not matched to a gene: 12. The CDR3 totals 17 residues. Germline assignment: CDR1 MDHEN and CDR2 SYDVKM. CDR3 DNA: TGTGCCAGCAGTTTTAAGGGTCCTGGACAGGGCCCAGATACGCAGTATTTT. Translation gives CASSFKGPGQGPDTQYF. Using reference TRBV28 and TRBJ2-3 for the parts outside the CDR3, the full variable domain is DVKVTQSSRYLVKRTGEKVFLECVQDMDHENMFWYRQDPGLGLRLIYFSYDVKMKEKGDIPEGYSVSREKKERFSLILESASTNQTSMYLCASSFKGPGQGPDTQYFGPGTRLTVL.

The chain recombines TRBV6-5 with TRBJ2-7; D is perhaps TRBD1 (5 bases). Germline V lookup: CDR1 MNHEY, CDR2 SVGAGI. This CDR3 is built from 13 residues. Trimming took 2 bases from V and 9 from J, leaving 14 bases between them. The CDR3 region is CASSYGQGYSQYF. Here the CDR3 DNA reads TGTGCCAGCAGTTACGGTCAGGGATACTCGCAGTACTTC.

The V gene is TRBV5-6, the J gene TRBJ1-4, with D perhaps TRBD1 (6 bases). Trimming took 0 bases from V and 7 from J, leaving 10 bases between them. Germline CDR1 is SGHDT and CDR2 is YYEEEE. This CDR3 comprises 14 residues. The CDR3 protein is CASSLAGDIEKLFF. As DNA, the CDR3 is TGTGCCAGCAGCTTGGCAGGGGATATTGAAAAACTGTTTTTT.

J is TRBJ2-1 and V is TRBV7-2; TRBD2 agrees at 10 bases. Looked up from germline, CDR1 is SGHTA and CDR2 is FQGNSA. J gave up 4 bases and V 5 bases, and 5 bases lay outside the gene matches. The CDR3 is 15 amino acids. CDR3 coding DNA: TGTGCCAGCAGCCCAATAGCGGGGGGATACAATGAGCAGTTCTTC. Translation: CASSPIAGGYNEQFF.

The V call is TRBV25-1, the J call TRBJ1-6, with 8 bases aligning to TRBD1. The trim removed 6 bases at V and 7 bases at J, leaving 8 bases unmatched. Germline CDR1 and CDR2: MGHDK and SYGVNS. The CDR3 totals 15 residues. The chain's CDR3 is CASRYPGGWNSPLHF. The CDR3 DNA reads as TGTGCCAGCAGATATCCAGGGGGCTGGAATTCACCCCTCCACTTT.

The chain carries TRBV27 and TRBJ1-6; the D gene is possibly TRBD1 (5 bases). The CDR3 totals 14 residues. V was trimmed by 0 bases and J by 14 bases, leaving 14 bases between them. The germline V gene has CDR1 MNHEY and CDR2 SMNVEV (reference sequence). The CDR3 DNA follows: TGTGCCAGCAGTTTATCTCCGGGGCTGGCCACCCTCCACTTT. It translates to CASSLSPGLATLHF.

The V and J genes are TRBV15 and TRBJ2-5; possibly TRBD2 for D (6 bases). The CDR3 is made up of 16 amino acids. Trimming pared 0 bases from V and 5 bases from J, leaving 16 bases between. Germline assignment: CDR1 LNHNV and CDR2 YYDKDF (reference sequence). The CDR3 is CATSRDTPTSLETQYF. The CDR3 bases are TGTGCCACCAGCAGAGATACCCCGACTAGTTTGGAGACCCAGTACTTC.

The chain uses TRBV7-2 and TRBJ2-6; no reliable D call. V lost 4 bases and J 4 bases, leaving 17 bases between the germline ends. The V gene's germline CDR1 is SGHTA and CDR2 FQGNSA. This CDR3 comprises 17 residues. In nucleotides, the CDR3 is TGTGCCAGCAGCTCTGACTGGGGTTCAAAGGGGGCCAACGTCCTGACTTTC. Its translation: CASSSDWGSKGANVLTF. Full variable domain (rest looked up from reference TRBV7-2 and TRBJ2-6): GAGVSQSPSNKVTEKGKDVELRCDPISGHTALYWYRQSLGQGLEFLIYFQGNSAPDKSGLPSDRFSAERTGGSVSTLTIQRTQQEDSAVYLCASSSDWGSKGANVLTFGAGSRLTVL.

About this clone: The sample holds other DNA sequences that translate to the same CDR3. As DNA, the CDR3 is TGTGCCAGCAGTGAACAAGGGGATACGCAGTATTTT. Translation gives CASSEQGDTQYF. This chain links TRBV6-1 with TRBJ2-3; D not resolved. The germline CDR1 and CDR2 sequences are MNHNS and SASEGT. V was pared by 2 bases and J by 6 bases, with 6 bases between. The CDR3 length is 12 residues.

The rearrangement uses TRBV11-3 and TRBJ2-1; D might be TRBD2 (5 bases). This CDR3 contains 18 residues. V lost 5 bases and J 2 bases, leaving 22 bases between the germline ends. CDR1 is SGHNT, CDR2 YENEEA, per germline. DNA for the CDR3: TGTGCCAGCAGCCGTGGAGGACCCGCCCCAGGCGCCTACAATGAGCAGTTCTTC. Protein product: CASSRGGPAPGAYNEQFF.

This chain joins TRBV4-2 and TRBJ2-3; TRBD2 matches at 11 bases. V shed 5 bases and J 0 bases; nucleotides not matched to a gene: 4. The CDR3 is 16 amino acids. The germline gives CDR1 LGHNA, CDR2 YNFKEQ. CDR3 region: CASSSSGGSSTDTQYF. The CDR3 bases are TGTGCCAGCAGCTCTAGCGGGGGGTCAAGCACAGATACGCAGTATTTT.